The next 27 T cell receptor beta chains were all read from a single sample in a study of lung T cells in sarcoidosis with Löfgren's syndrome. MiXCR, run by TCRdb on the reads, gives a single entry per CDR3 protein. The table records tens of thousands of distinct CDR3 sequences, around 21% of them present only once. The material sequenced was CD4+ T cells from PBMCs. The receptors come from a human donor with sarcoidosis (Löfgren's syndrome or another form), or a control subject (not recorded which).

This clonotype was counted at least ten times. This chain's CDR3 is CSATQSGGQRGANVLTF. For the CDR3, the DNA is TGCAGTGCTACCCAAAGCGGGGGCCAGAGGGGGGCCAACGTCCTGACTTTC. The gene calls are TRBV20-1 and TRBJ2-6, with 8 bases identical to TRBD2. The germline V gene has CDR1 DFQATT and CDR2 SNEGSKA (reference sequence). CDR3 length equals 17 residues. The V gene end was trimmed by 4 bases and the J gene end by 4 bases; junction bases not matched to a gene: 12.

This clonotype has ten or more counts. The J gene is TRBJ2-7, the V gene TRBV6-1; D unclear. V was trimmed by 3 bases and J by 0 bases, leaving 3 bases between them. Germline assignment: CDR1 MNHNS and CDR2 SASEGT. The CDR3 extends over 12 amino acids. The CDR3 DNA is TGTGCCAGCAGTGAGGCCTCCTACGAGCAGTACGTC. Translation gives CASSEASYEQYV.

V usage is TRBV7-2 and J usage is TRBJ2-1; D perhaps matches TRBD1 (6 bases). CDR1 is SGHTA and CDR2 is FQGNSA in the germline V gene. This CDR3 contains 17 residues. V lost 3 bases and J 5 bases, leaving 20 bases between the germline ends. CDR3 amino acids: CASSLRPLGGTHNEQFF. The CDR3 bases are TGTGCCAGCAGCTTGCGCCCCCTAGGGGGTACGCACAATGAGCAGTTCTTC.

The chain couples TRBV29-1 to TRBJ1-1; D uncertain. CDR3 length equals 13 residues. V dropped 1 base and J dropped 0 bases, with 6 bases sitting between them. Per the germline V gene, CDR1 is SQVTM and CDR2 is ANQGSEA. CDR3 DNA: TGCAGCGTTGAAGGACGGATGAACACTGAAGCTTTCTTT. Translation gives CSVEGRMNTEAFF.

To note about this clonotype: A read error is likely, as this CDR3 ends without the conserved phenylalanine or tryptophan. The DNA is omitted, as the CDR3 cannot be located on it reliably, and the CDR3 follows TCRdb's listing. This chain uses TRBV11-3 with TRBJ2-7; the table's TRBD1 call for D was not verified on the DNA. The CDR3 adds up to 11 amino acids, both ends counted. Germline lookup yields CDR1 SGHNT and CDR2 YENEEA. Here the CDR3 reads CASSRRTGLSL.

A remark on this clonotype: Just one base apart from a much larger clone, this may be a read error. V usage is TRBV7-2 and J usage is TRBJ2-5, with TRBD1 matching over 9 bases. The CDR3 extends over 14 amino acids. Germline loops: CDR1 SGHTA, CDR2 FQGNSA. After removal of 7 bases from V and 1 base from J, the junction contained 4 bases not matched to a gene. CDR3 nucleotides: TGTGCCAGCAATCGGACAGGGGCCCAAGAGACCCAGTACTTC. It encodes CASNRTGAQETQYF. Supplemented by reference TRBV7-2 and TRBJ2-5, the full variable domain reads GAGVSQSPSNKVTEKGKDVELRCDPISGHTALYWYRQSLGQGLEFLIYFQGNSAPDKSGLPSDRFSAERTGGSVSTLTIQRTQQEDSAVYLCASNRTGAQETQYFGPGTRLLVL.

The CDR3 sequence: CSARDQLVGAGELFF. CDR3 coding DNA: TGCAGTGCTAGAGATCAACTAGTGGGCGCCGGGGAGCTGTTTTTT. The chain recombines TRBV20-1 with TRBJ2-2; possibly TRBD2 for D (5 bases). Germline CDR1 DFQATT, CDR2 SNEGSKA (reference sequence). The CDR3 contains 15 residues. V was shortened by 0 bases and J by 6 bases, with 14 bases between the two germline ends.

This clonotype was picked up many times. This rearrangement joins TRBV6-1 to TRBJ1-5; D is possibly TRBD1 (5 bases). V was clipped by 6 bases and J by 2 bases, with 8 bases between them. The germline gives CDR1 MNHNS, CDR2 SASEGT. The CDR3 length is 13 residues. CDR3 sequence (DNA): TGTGCCAGCAGACTGACAGGCAATCAGCCCCAGCATTTT. Its protein is CASRLTGNQPQHF.

The gene calls are TRBV18 and TRBJ1-3; the D gene is possibly TRBD1 (5 bases). The CDR3 consists of 15 residues. The germline gives CDR1 KGHSH, CDR2 LQKENI. Trimming shortened V by 3 bases and J by 3 bases, and 12 bases separated the two germline ends. The CDR3 reads CASSPGPGHGNTIYF. For the CDR3, the DNA is TGTGCCAGCTCACCGGGGCCAGGGCATGGAAACACCATATATTTT.

The rearrangement uses TRBV19 and TRBJ1-2; D perhaps matches TRBD1 (6 bases). This CDR3 has 14 residues. CDR1 LNHDA and CDR2 SQIVND come from the germline V gene (reference sequence). The V end lost 4 bases, the J end lost 1 base, and 10 bases lay between the germline ends. CDR3 DNA: TGTGCCAGTAGTAGCGGAGGGGGTAACTATGGCTACACCTTC. Amino acid sequence: CASSSGGGNYGYTF.

The sample holds a few counts of this clonotype. V gene TRBV5-1 combines with J gene TRBJ2-5; tentative D call: TRBD1 (6 bases). The CDR3 spans 13 residues. Trimming removed 4 bases at V and 1 base at J, with 8 bases between. Germline values: CDR1 SGHRS, CDR2 YFSETQ. The CDR3, as DNA: TGCGCCAGCAGCACAGGGTTCCAAGAGACCCAGTACTTC. This encodes CASSTGFQETQYF. The complete variable domain, with remaining parts taken from reference TRBV5-1 and TRBJ2-5, reads KAGVTQTPRYLIKTRGQQVTLSCSPISGHRSVSWYQQTPGQGLQFLFEYFSETQRNKGNFPGRFSGRQFSNSRSEMNVSTLELGDSALYLCASSTGFQETQYFGPGTRLLVL.

Concerning this clonotype itself: This may stem from a read error, because a much larger clone lies one nucleotide away. V usage is TRBV4-3 and J usage is TRBJ2-5; D ambiguous. V lost 5 bases and J 3 bases, leaving 13 bases between the germline ends. Germline V lookup: CDR1 LGHNA, CDR2 YSLEER. The CDR3 contains 14 residues. The CDR3 reads CASSDPGYEETQYF. For the CDR3, the DNA is TGCGCCAGCAGCGACCCGGGTTACGAAGAGACCCAGTACTTC.

Points on this clonotype: A read error may explain this, as a much larger clone is one base away. This rearrangement joins TRBV12-3 or TRBV12-4 to TRBJ2-3, with TRBD1 identical over 7 bases. There are 14 residues in the CDR3. The CDR3 region is CASSLAGGTDMQYF. The DNA for the CDR3 is TGTGCCAGCAGTTTAGCAGGGGGCACAGATATGCAGTATTTT.

This clonotype was seen at least ten times. The chain employs TRBV6-1 and TRBJ2-5; TRBD1 aligns across 11 bases. The CDR3 is 14 amino acids. Per germline, CDR1 MNHNS and CDR2 SASEGT. J was trimmed by 5 bases and V by 5 bases; bases with no gene match: 4. The CDR3 is CASSPDRGLETQYF. DNA for the CDR3: TGTGCCAGCAGTCCGGACAGGGGGCTGGAGACCCAGTACTTC.

Comment on this clonotype: This may be a read error, as it is one base from a much larger clone. The rearrangement uses TRBV28 and TRBJ1-2; unclear D gene. The CDR3 has 14 residues. Per germline, CDR1 MDHEN and CDR2 SYDVKM. The germline V and J ends were trimmed by 5 bases and 9 bases, with 19 bases remaining between them. For the CDR3, the DNA is TGTGCCAGCAGTCCGGAAACTCCGATGGATAGCTACACCTTC. It encodes CASSPETPMDSYTF.

V is TRBV7-9 and J is TRBJ2-3; TRBD2 matches 8 bases. CDR3 length: 17 residues. The germline CDR1 and CDR2 sequences are SEHNR and FQNEAQ (reference sequence). The V gene end was trimmed by 3 bases and the J gene end by 6 bases; junction bases not matched to a gene: 14. The CDR3 nucleotides read TGTGCCAGCAGCTTTGGGGGGGCAGCGGGAGATTCGGATACGCAGTATTTT. Translating it yields CASSFGGAAGDSDTQYF. Variable domain in full (rest from reference TRBV7-9 and TRBJ2-3): DTGVSQNPRHKITKRGQNVTFRCDPISEHNRLYWYRQTLGQGPEFLTYFQNEAQLEKSRLLSDRFSAERPKGSFSTLEIQRTEQGDSAMYLCASSFGGAAGDSDTQYFGPGTRLTVL.

This clonotype was observed at least ten times. The chain has TRBV20-1 and TRBJ1-2, with D possibly being TRBD1 (5 bases). The CDR3 sequence is 13 residues long. Germline V CDR1 and CDR2: DFQATT, SNEGSKA (reference sequence). The ends were cut back, 6 bases at V and 4 bases at J, with 15 bases in the middle. The CDR3 is CSAQVGATYGYTF. The CDR3 coding sequence is TGCAGTGCGCAAGTCGGGGCAACCTATGGCTACACCTTC.

This clonotype was counted ten times or more. This rearrangement joins TRBV3-1 to TRBJ2-3; weak D call: TRBD2 (5 bases). V was clipped by 6 bases and J by 2 bases, with 15 bases between them. In germline, CDR1 is LGHDT, CDR2 YNNKEL (reference sequence). The CDR3 covers 15 residues. CDR3 sequence reads: CASSPNGLYTDTQYF. CDR3 DNA: TGTGCCAGCAGTCCGAATGGACTCTACACAGATACGCAGTATTTT.

On this clonotype: One end of the junction is discordant with germline, which a read error may explain. This sequence joins TRBV12-3 or TRBV12-4 and TRBJ2-1; D possibly corresponds to TRBD2 (6 bases). The CDR3 runs to 15 residues. This chain's CDR3 is CASSFSGSSYNGQFF. The CDR3 DNA reads TGTGCCAGCAGTTTTAGCGGAAGCTCCTACAATGGGCAGTTCTTC.

V gene TRBV20-1 combines with J gene TRBJ1-6; 7 bases align to TRBD1. Germline CDR1 DFQATT, CDR2 SNEGSKA (reference sequence). Losses at the gene ends were 5 bases for V and 7 bases for J; bases not matched to a gene: 17. The CDR3 totals 17 residues. CDR3 sequence (DNA): TGCAGTGCTCGCGACTTTACAGGGGACGACTGGAATTCACCCCTCCACTTT. This sequence encodes CSARDFTGDDWNSPLHF.

There are many counts of this clonotype. The chain recombines TRBV30 with TRBJ2-1; the D gene is possibly TRBD2 (5 bases). The CDR3 sequence is 15 residues long. Trimming removed 3 bases from V and 4 bases from J, with 16 bases in between. In germline, CDR1 is GTSNPN, CDR2 SVGIG (reference sequence). CDR3 coding DNA: TGTGCCTGGAGCGAGGATGGACTCGGGTACAATGAGCAGTTCTTC. Translated, it gives CAWSEDGLGYNEQFF.

This clonotype was seen more than once but under ten times. The chain recombines TRBV20-1 with TRBJ1-5; perhaps TRBD1 as D (6 bases). This CDR3 spans 13 amino acids. Germline V CDR1 and CDR2: DFQATT, SNEGSKA (reference sequence). V gave up 5 bases and J gave up 5 bases, with 13 bases separating them. The CDR3 region has the DNA TGCAGTGCTGTTCAGGGGAGTGATCAGCCCCAGCATTTT. The encoded protein is CSAVQGSDQPQHF.

Regarding this clonotype: One end of the junction varies from germline; a read error may be responsible. The chain carries TRBV6-2 or TRBV6-3 and TRBJ1-4; D possibly corresponds to TRBD1 (6 bases). CDR1 MNHEY and CDR2 SVGEGT come from the germline V gene. CDR3 length equals 14 residues. The CDR3 is CASRLDRINEKPFF. In DNA form, the CDR3 reads TGTGCCAGCAGGCTAGACAGGATTAATGAAAAACCGTTTTTT.

As to this clonotype: One base away lies a much larger clone, so this may be a sequencing read error. The chain combines TRBV6-1 with TRBJ1-5, with unresolved D. Germline V gene lookup returns CDR1 MNHNS and CDR2 SASEGT. The CDR3 has 14 amino acids. In DNA form, the CDR3 reads TGTGCCAGCACCTTGTACGATAGCAAACAGCCCCAGCATTTT. It translates to CASTLYDSKQPQHF.

This clonotype has a count of ten or more. This chain uses TRBV4-2 with TRBJ2-5; 11 nucleotides align to TRBD1. This CDR3 is 17 amino acids long. The V gene's germline CDR1 is LGHNA and CDR2 YNFKEQ. Trimming cost V 4 bases and J 2 bases; bases outside gene matches: 9. This chain's CDR3 is CASSLKPGQGVQETQYF. In DNA form, the CDR3 reads TGTGCCAGCAGCCTGAAACCGGGACAGGGGGTTCAAGAGACCCAGTACTTC.

This clonotype was counted only a few times. The DNA is omitted, as the CDR3 cannot be located on it reliably, and the CDR3 follows TCRdb's listing. This chain's CDR3 is CASSLWELGKDTQYF. The chain combines TRBV18 with TRBJ2-3. With termini counted, the CDR3 has 15 amino acids. Germline CDR1 KGHSH, CDR2 LQKENI.

In its sample, this clonotype was seen many times. The chain employs TRBV20-1 and TRBJ1-6, with D tentatively TRBD1 (5 bases). The germline V and J ends were trimmed by 3 bases and 6 bases, with 12 bases remaining between them. CDR1 and CDR2 from the germline V gene are DFQATT and SNEGSKA (reference sequence). This CDR3 has 14 residues. The CDR3 sequence: CSASLGAGNSPLHF. Written as DNA, the CDR3 is TGCAGTGCTAGCCTAGGGGCGGGTAATTCACCCCTCCACTTT.